The TCR beta chain under discussion was sequenced for a study of blood T cell repertoires in COVID-19. Across the study: Sample material is recorded as cDNA or gDNA derived from T cells, B-cell-depleted T cells, or PBMCs.

The CDR3 sequence is 14 residues long. The V gene's germline CDR1 is MDHEN and CDR2 SYDVKM. V dropped 3 bases and J dropped 4 bases, with 12 bases sitting between them. Some clones are missing from TCRdb's copy, which holds only in-frame ones; the method was immunoSEQ multiplex PCR. The sample lists 80,000 to 90,000 clones; over 65% were seen once. The receptor was isolated from a woman aged 70-85 years with acute or convalescent COVID-19. The specimen sequenced was peripheral blood. V and J are TRBV28 and TRBJ1-2; D is unresolved. The DNA for the CDR3 is TGTGCCAGCAGTTTTCGGGTTGTAGGCTATGGCTACACCTTC. It encodes CASSFRVVGYGYTF.